This T cell receptor beta chain was sequenced in a study of regulatory T cells in long-lasting Graves disease. The V end lost 3 bases, the J end lost 2 bases, and 8 bases lay between the germline ends. Germline V gives CDR1 MGHDK, CDR2 SYGVNS. CDR3 length: 15 residues. Construction of TCR beta libraries relied on iRepertoire HTBI primers and on Arm-PCR targeting CDR3 regions. TCRdb re-analysed the multiplex PCR reads in MiXCR, keeping a single row per CDR3 protein. The sample yields about 530,000 distinct CDR3 sequences, 15% to 20% seen once. Findings of the study overall: Fewer public clonotypes were shared by new patients (approximately 1,000) than by persistent patients (2,741).

Time point given: newly diagnosed GD, antithyroid drugs for less than 3 months. Preparation of the TCR library used RNA extracted from PBMCs. This clonotype has a count of ten or more. Its antigen is undetermined. These data were likewise used in another study, on T cells in Graves' hyperthyroidism and ophthalmopathy. That paper states: First-round RT-PCR with HTBI primers amplified the TCR CDR3 region.

The sequencing here drew on peripheral blood mononuclear cells (PBMCs), taken at new diagnosis, from a patient treated with antithyroid drugs. The V call is TRBV25-1, the J call TRBJ2-6; no clear D. The source is a middle-aged woman with Graves disease. CDR3: CASSEQVTGANVLTF. The CDR3, as DNA: TGTGCCAGCAGTGAGCAGGTGACTGGGGCCAACGTCCTGACTTTC.